The clone carrying this T cell receptor beta chain was detected a few times. Its antigen is as yet unknown. The TCR beta libraries were generated through quantitative 5'-RACE incorporating molecular barcodes. TCRdb re-called the 5' RACE reads through MiXCR, storing one row per CDR3 protein. The repertoire includes 85,000 to 100,000 distinct CDR3 sequences, about 8% of them detected once, and roughly 9.9% sits in the top ten. This specimen belongs to a study of CD8 T cells in ankylosing spondylitis. V lost 2 bases, J lost 8 bases, and 2 bases stayed unmatched. CDR3 size: 12 residues. Germline CDR1 MNHEY, CDR2 SVGAGI. General observations from the study: Clones tied to disease were said to be significantly enriched in matched ankylosing spondylitis synovial fluid.

The genes are TRBV6-5 and TRBJ1-2, with 7 bases lining up with TRBD1. The TCR comes from a male donor with ankylosing spondylitis or in good health (not recorded which). Sequences were obtained from blood, either unsorted or a sorted T cell fraction (not recorded which). CDR3 residues: CASSYEGAGYTF. The CDR3 DNA follows: TGTGCCAGCAGTTACGAGGGGGCCGGCTACACCTTC.